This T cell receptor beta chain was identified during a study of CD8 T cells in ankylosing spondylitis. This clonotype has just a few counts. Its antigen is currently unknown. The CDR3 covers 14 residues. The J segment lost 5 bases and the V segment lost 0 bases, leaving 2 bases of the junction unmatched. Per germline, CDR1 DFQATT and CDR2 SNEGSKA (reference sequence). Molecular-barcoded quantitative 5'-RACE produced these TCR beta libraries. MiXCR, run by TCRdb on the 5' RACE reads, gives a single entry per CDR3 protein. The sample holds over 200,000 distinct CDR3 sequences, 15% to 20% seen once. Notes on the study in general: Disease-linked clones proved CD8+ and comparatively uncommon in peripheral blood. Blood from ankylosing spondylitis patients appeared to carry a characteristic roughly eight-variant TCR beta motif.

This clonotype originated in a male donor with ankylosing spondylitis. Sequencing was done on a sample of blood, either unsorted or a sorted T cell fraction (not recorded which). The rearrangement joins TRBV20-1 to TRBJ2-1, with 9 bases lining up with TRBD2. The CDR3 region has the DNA TGCAGTGCTAGAGAGGTAGCGGGGGACAATGAGCAGTTCTTC. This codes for CSAREVAGDNEQFF.